This TCR beta chain was sequenced during a study of cytomegalovirus exposure and HLA in healthy donors. There are 14 residues in the CDR3. Germline V CDR1 and CDR2: ENHRY, SYGVKD. J lost 0 bases, V lost 7 bases, and 4 bases had no gene match. Whole-study findings and limits: A missense variant in DCLRE1C was later tied to TCR beta V- and J-gene trimming.

PCR used 60 Vbeta primers and 13 Jbeta primers. The repertoire was sequenced with immunoSEQ multiplex PCR; TCRdb's copy has only in-frame clones and lacks some. The sample lists roughly 180,000 clones, 80% occurring once. With respect to this clone: The antigen remains undetermined.

The chain uses TRBV10-3 and TRBJ1-2, with 8 bases aligning to TRBD1. The sequenced sample was PBMCs. The TCR comes from a man aged 30 to 45 in good health and CMV-seropositive. CDR3 DNA sequence: TGTGCCATCACGACAGGGGAGACTAACTATGGCTACACCTTC. Protein: CAITTGETNYGYTF.